These 29 T cell receptor beta chains came from one sample sequenced in a study of monozygotic twins with inflammatory bowel disease. TCRdb reworked the 5' RACE reads into one entry per CDR3 protein, no DNA. The listing contains 420,000 or so distinct CDR3 sequences. Sequences were obtained from blood. The receptor set was obtained from a human donor with ulcerative colitis or Crohn's disease, or a healthy co-twin of an affected twin (not recorded which).

The chain couples TRBV24-1 to TRBJ1-5; TCRdb returns TRBD1, unconfirmable since there is no DNA. This CDR3 comprises 13 residues. The germline V gene has CDR1 KGHDR and CDR2 SFDVKD. The CDR3 loop reads CATSDAGNQPQHF.

This chain connects TRBV7-2 to TRBJ2-5. The CDR3 contains 11 residues. Per germline, CDR1 SGHTA and CDR2 FQGNSA. The CDR3 sequence is CASSLIETQYF.

This chain joins TRBV5-5 and TRBJ1-1; the D call of TRBD1 rests on TCRdb alone, since no DNA is present to check it. CDR3 length: 14 amino acids. Germline V CDR1 and CDR2: SGHKS, YYEKEE (reference sequence). CDR3 protein: CASSPDPVDTEAFF.

The chain employs TRBV3-1 and TRBJ1-6; TCRdb picks TRBD1, but there is no DNA to check that call. The CDR3 spans 14 residues. Germline V gene data show CDR1 as LGHDT and CDR2 as YNNKEL (reference sequence). The CDR3 loop is CASSQSGQKKSLHF.

Here the CDR3 reads CASSLASGVAKNIQYF. The chain uses TRBV19 and TRBJ2-4; lacking DNA, the TRBD2 call made by TCRdb goes unchecked. The CDR3 runs 16 residues. Germline V gene data show CDR1 as LNHDA and CDR2 as SQIVND (reference sequence).

The rearrangement joins TRBV10-3 to TRBJ2-1; TCRdb selects TRBD1, and the lack of DNA leaves this call unchecked. The germline CDR1 and CDR2 sequences are ENHRY and SYGVKD. This CDR3 region has 14 residues. The CDR3 here is CAISDRDDGNEQFF.

The chain links TRBV6-9 to TRBJ2-7. Germline V CDR1 and CDR2: MNHGY, SVAAGI. The CDR3 loop spans 11 amino acids. CDR3 residues: CASSSSHEQYF.

This chain links TRBV2 with TRBJ2-3. Germline V gene sequence: CDR1 SNHLY, CDR2 FYNNEI. This CDR3 has 11 amino acids. CDR3 sequence: CASSMGDTQYF.

V and J are TRBV5-4 and TRBJ1-2. The CDR3 has 17 amino acids. Germline V gene lookup returns CDR1 SGHNT and CDR2 YYREEE (reference sequence). CDR3 protein: CASSLQQGRRGPYGYTF.

V is TRBV4-2 and J is TRBJ2-7; TCRdb's D call, TRBD1, is unchecked because there is no DNA. The CDR3 covers 16 residues. Looked up from germline, CDR1 is LGHNA and CDR2 is YNFKEQ. CDR3 sequence: CASSSRQGDLGYEQYF.

V usage is TRBV5-1 and J usage is TRBJ1-1. This CDR3 is built from 16 residues. CDR1 and CDR2 (germline): SGHRS, YFSETQ. The CDR3 loop is CASSPRIGVGNTEAFF.

The chain carries TRBV6-6 and TRBJ2-7. From germline, CDR1 is MNHNY and CDR2 SVGAGI (reference sequence). The CDR3 totals 11 residues. This CDR3 is CASKSSYEQYF.

The chain uses TRBV5-1 and TRBJ2-5. The germline V gene has CDR1 SGHRS and CDR2 YFSETQ. The CDR3 sequence is 14 residues long. The CDR3 sequence: CASSLNFQLETQYF.

The V gene is TRBV12-3 or TRBV12-4, the J gene TRBJ2-7; lacking DNA, the TRBD1 call made by TCRdb goes unchecked. This CDR3 has 15 residues. The CDR3: CASSYRLGESYEQYF.

The genes are TRBV7-2 and TRBJ1-1. CDR3 length equals 12 residues. Per germline, CDR1 SGHTA and CDR2 FQGNSA. CDR3 protein: CASSARNTEAFF.

The rearrangement links TRBV7-9 to TRBJ2-5. This CDR3 spans 13 amino acids. The germline V gene has CDR1 SEHNR and CDR2 FQNEAQ (reference sequence). The CDR3: CASSLARIETQYF.

The chain combines TRBV2 with TRBJ2-3. Germline CDR1 and CDR2: SNHLY and FYNNEI. The CDR3 extends over 12 amino acids. The CDR3 reads CASTTPTDTQYF. The whole variable domain, remainder taken from reference TRBV2 and TRBJ2-3, is EPEVTQTPSHQVTQMGQEVILRCVPISNHLYFYWYRQILGQKVEFLVSFYNNEISEKSEIFDDQFSVERPDGSNFTLKIRSTKLEDSAMYFCASTTPTDTQYFGPGTRLTVL.

This chain connects TRBV20-1 to TRBJ2-7; TCRdb outputs TRBD1, but without DNA this stays unchecked. The germline V gene encodes CDR1 DFQATT and CDR2 SNEGSKA (reference sequence). The CDR3 is made up of 16 amino acids. The CDR3 loop reads CSPYDGTGIYQGEQYF.

V is TRBV5-6 and J is TRBJ2-3; the TRBD1 assignment by TCRdb is unverifiable without DNA. The CDR3 runs 16 residues. CDR1 is SGHDT and CDR2 is YYEEEE in the germline V gene. CDR3 sequence: CASSFRGGPSTDTQYF.

This chain uses TRBV27 with TRBJ2-5; lacking DNA, the TRBD1 call made by TCRdb goes unchecked. The length of the CDR3 is 14 residues. From germline, CDR1 is MNHEY and CDR2 SMNVEV (reference sequence). CDR3 amino acids: CASSHRQGRETQYF.

The chain employs TRBV7-2 and TRBJ2-1; TCRdb selects TRBD2, and the lack of DNA leaves this call unchecked. The CDR3 sequence is 15 residues long. In germline, CDR1 is SGHTA, CDR2 FQGNSA. This chain's CDR3 is CASSLSSGGYNEQFF. Full variable domain (rest looked up from reference TRBV7-2 and TRBJ2-1): GAGVSQSPSNKVTEKGKDVELRCDPISGHTALYWYRQSLGQGLEFLIYFQGNSAPDKSGLPSDRFSAERTGGSVSTLTIQRTQQEDSAVYLCASSLSSGGYNEQFFGPGTRLTVL.

V and J are TRBV5-8 and TRBJ1-3. CDR1 is SGHTS, CDR2 YDEGEE, per germline. This CDR3 region has 15 residues. This chain's CDR3 is CASSLDLLGGNTIYF.

V and J are TRBV5-1 and TRBJ1-1. The CDR3 is 15 residues long. Germline CDR1 is SGHRS and CDR2 is YFSETQ. Here the CDR3 reads CASSLAGRINTEAFF.

The V and J genes are TRBV7-9 and TRBJ2-1. This CDR3 region has 13 residues. The germline gives CDR1 SEHNR, CDR2 FQNEAQ (reference sequence). This CDR3 reads CASSSWTVSEQFF.

V is TRBV21-1 and J is TRBJ2-5; without DNA, the TCRdb call of TRBD1 cannot be checked. TRBV21-1 constitutes a pseudogene. The CDR3 is 14 residues long. CDR3 sequence reads: CASSKAAGEETQYF.

The genes are TRBV28 and TRBJ2-5; TCRdb calls TRBD1, which cannot be checked without DNA. The CDR3 length is 14 residues. Germline CDR1 reads MDHEN; CDR2 reads SYDVKM. The CDR3 sequence: CASSSPTVGETQYF.

The chain uses TRBV7-9 and TRBJ1-1. The CDR3 is 12 residues long. Germline V gives CDR1 SEHNR, CDR2 FQNEAQ (reference sequence). The CDR3 region is CASSSDILEAFF.

The rearrangement uses TRBV19 and TRBJ2-1; TCRdb names TRBD2, which stays unverified in the absence of DNA. This CDR3 is 17 amino acids long. CDR1 is LNHDA and CDR2 is SQIVND in the germline V gene (reference sequence). The CDR3 is CASSDRASGVTYNEQFF.

The chain employs TRBV6-5 and TRBJ2-2; TCRdb calls TRBD2, which cannot be checked without DNA. Germline lookup yields CDR1 MNHEY and CDR2 SVGAGI. The CDR3 contains 15 residues. The CDR3 sequence is CASSLSLSGAGELFF.